This T cell receptor beta chain emerged from a study of OX40 agonist ivuxolimab in advanced cancers. Study overall: Patient treatment consisted of intravenous ivuxolimab administration every 2 weeks at 0.01 to 10 mg/kg. Patients undergoing dose escalation presented with hepatocellular carcinoma, melanoma, renal cell or head and neck cancer.

TCRdb's copy holds only in-frame clones and misses some; the assay was immunoSEQ multiplex PCR. This repertoire shows 43,000 or so clones, around 89% found once; its top ten account for 6%. Whole-study results and caveats: On average, CD8+ T cells had more expanded clones than CD4+. Normalized T-cell clonal expansion was also low in some nonresponders.

Comments on this clone: Its specificity is unknown.

The CDR3 runs to 13 residues. From germline, CDR1 is SGHAT and CDR2 FQNNGV. V gave up 5 bases and J gave up 4 bases, with 11 bases separating them. Sequenced material: CD4+ or CD8+ T cells sorted from blood, taken in a trial of the OX40 agonist ivuxolimab. The source of this sequence is an adult with an advanced solid tumor such as melanoma, head and neck, liver or kidney cancer. The rearrangement joins TRBV11-2 to TRBJ1-2, with a weak D call TRBD1 (6 bases). The CDR3 here is CASSNSGAYGYTF. The CDR3 DNA is TGTGCCAGCAGCAACTCGGGGGCCTATGGCTACACCTTC.